These T cell receptor beta chains were read from a single sample in a study of T-cell memory formation after mild COVID-19. MiXCR, run by TCRdb on the 5' RACE reads, gives a single entry per CDR3 protein. Of some 440,000 distinct CDR3 sequences in the sample, around 25% were seen once. The source material was PBMCs or a T cell subset sorted from them (not recorded which). These receptors were taken from an adult woman who had mild COVID-19 (a few samples of this study predate the infection). Cell type and time point are not known. The CDR3 runs from the conserved cysteine through the conserved F or W. A D gene is named only where the DNA matches it firmly. A clone size is listed for some rows: how often the clone was seen (once, few, many), or a class if it is expanded.

v_gene: TRBV5-1
abundance: -
j_gene: TRBJ2-7
d_gene: TRBD1
CDR3aa: CASSPDRQGSYEQYF
CDR3nt: TGCGCCAGCAGCCCCGATCGACAGGGTTCCTACGAGCAGTACTTC

v_gene: TRBV7-9
abundance: -
j_gene: TRBJ2-5
d_gene: TRBD2
CDR3aa: CASSSGTSGGEETQYF
CDR3nt: TGTGCCAGCAGCTCCGGGACTAGCGGGGGGGAAGAGACCCAGTACTTC

v_gene: TRBV24-1
abundance: -
j_gene: TRBJ2-1
d_gene: -
CDR3aa: CATSLSSGEQFF
CDR3nt: TGTGCCACCAGTCTCTCCTCCGGGGAGCAGTTCTTC

v_gene: TRBV12-3/TRBV12-4
abundance: few
j_gene: TRBJ1-1
d_gene: -
CDR3aa: CASSLASSNTEAFF
CDR3nt: TGTGCCAGCAGCCTTGCGAGTTCTAACACTGAAGCTTTCTTT

v_gene: TRBV15
abundance: -
j_gene: TRBJ1-6
d_gene: -
CDR3aa: CATSRQDNWGSPLHF
CDR3nt: TGTGCCACCAGCAGGCAGGACAACTGGGGTTCACCCCTCCACTTT

v_gene: TRBV12-3/TRBV12-4
abundance: many
j_gene: TRBJ1-1
d_gene: -
CDR3aa: CASSPQGGGRAFF
CDR3nt: TGTGCCAGCAGTCCTCAAGGGGGGGGACGTGCTTTCTTT

v_gene: TRBV30
abundance: -
j_gene: TRBJ2-1
d_gene: TRBD2
CDR3aa: CAWSVSLAGNEQFF
CDR3nt: TGTGCCTGGAGTGTCTCCCTAGCGGGCAATGAGCAGTTCTTC

v_gene: TRBV5-1
abundance: -
j_gene: TRBJ2-1
d_gene: TRBD1
CDR3aa: CASSTQQGANGEQFF
CDR3nt: TGCGCCAGCAGCACACAACAGGGGGCTAATGGTGAGCAGTTCTTC

v_gene: TRBV5-1
abundance: -
j_gene: TRBJ1-1
d_gene: TRBD1
CDR3aa: CASSLGVGTGNTEAFF
CDR3nt: TGCGCCAGCAGCTTGGGGGTCGGGACAGGGAACACTGAAGCTTTCTTT

v_gene: TRBV6-6
abundance: -
j_gene: TRBJ2-3
d_gene: -
CDR3aa: CASSYSPGAVLRDTQYF
CDR3nt: TGTGCCAGCAGTTACTCGCCCGGGGCCGTTTTAAGAGATACGCAGTATTTT

v_gene: TRBV9
abundance: few
j_gene: TRBJ2-5
d_gene: -
CDR3aa: CASSVVPDSTNQETQYF
CDR3nt: TGTGCCAGCAGCGTAGTCCCCGACAGCACCAATCAAGAGACCCAGTACTTC

v_gene: TRBV6-4
abundance: few
j_gene: TRBJ2-3
d_gene: TRBD2
CDR3aa: CASSDSSGGQVDTQYF
CDR3nt: TGTGCCAGCAGTGACTCCAGCGGGGGGCAGGTAGATACGCAGTATTTT

v_gene: TRBV18
abundance: -
j_gene: TRBJ2-1
d_gene: TRBD2
CDR3aa: CASSPPGTRDYNEQFF
CDR3nt: TGTGCCAGCTCACCACCCGGGACTAGAGATTACAATGAGCAGTTCTTC

v_gene: TRBV12-3/TRBV12-4
abundance: -
j_gene: TRBJ2-7
d_gene: -
CDR3aa: CASSFLTYEQYF
CDR3nt: TGTGCCAGCAGTTTTCTAACATACGAGCAGTACTTC

v_gene: TRBV29-1
abundance: few
j_gene: TRBJ1-1
d_gene: -
CDR3aa: CSVETADTEAFF
CDR3nt: TGCAGCGTAGAAACTGCGGACACTGAAGCTTTCTTT